This record concerns one T cell receptor beta chain sequence. This sample was taken from a study of blood T cell repertoires in COVID-19. On the study more broadly: Spain, Italy and the United States supplied samples that represented acute and convalescent COVID-19. PBMCs, B-cell-depleted T cells, or T cells provided the cDNA or gDNA that made up the material.

The CDR3 has 15 residues. In germline, CDR1 is SNHLY, CDR2 FYNNEI. After removal of 7 bases from V and 0 bases from J, the junction contained 5 bases not matched to a gene. Original processing methods: Nucleated cell counts were estimated from reference gene primer amplification. Method: immunoSEQ multiplex PCR; TCRdb's copy keeps in-frame clones and lacks some. V and J calls and clone size are copied from that table; D and trimming were computed from the DNA. This table holds over 400,000 clones, 70% to 90% found once. The sequencing sample was made of peripheral blood. This chain links TRBV2 with TRBJ2-1; 8 bases agree with TRBD1. This TCR was sampled from a human donor in a cohort sampled during active COVID-19. The CDR3 sequence is CASTTGQVSYNEQFF. In nucleotides, the CDR3 is TGTGCCAGCACCACGGGACAGGTCTCCTACAATGAGCAGTTCTTC.